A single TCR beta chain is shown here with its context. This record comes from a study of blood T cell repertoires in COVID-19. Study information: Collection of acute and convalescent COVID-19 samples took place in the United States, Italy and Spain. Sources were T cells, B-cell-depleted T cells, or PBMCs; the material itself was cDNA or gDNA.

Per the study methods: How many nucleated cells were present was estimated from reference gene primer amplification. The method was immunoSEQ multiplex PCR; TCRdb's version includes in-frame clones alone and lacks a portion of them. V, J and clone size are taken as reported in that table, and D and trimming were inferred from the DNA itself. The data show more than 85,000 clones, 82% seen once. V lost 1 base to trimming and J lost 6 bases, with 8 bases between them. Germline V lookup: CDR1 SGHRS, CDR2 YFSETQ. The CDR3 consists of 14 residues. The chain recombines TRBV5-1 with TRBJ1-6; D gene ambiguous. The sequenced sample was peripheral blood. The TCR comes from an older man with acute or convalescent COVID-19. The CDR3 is CASSLQAANSPLHF. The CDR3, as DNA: TGCGCCAGCAGCTTGCAGGCAGCTAATTCACCCCTCCACTTT.